Listed here is a single T cell receptor beta chain. The CDR3 is made up of 14 amino acids. V gave up 7 bases and J gave up 7 bases; unmatched junction bases: 12. CDR1 KGHDR and CDR2 SFDVKD come from the germline V gene. This sample was taken from a study of blood T cell repertoires in COVID-19. Study as a whole: Sites across the United States, Italy and Spain contributed samples from acute and convalescent COVID-19. Sample material is recorded as cDNA or gDNA derived from T cells, B-cell-depleted T cells, or PBMCs.

Per the study methods: Reference gene primers were amplified, and this amplification served to estimate nucleated cell counts. Sequencing used immunoSEQ multiplex PCR; TCRdb keeps in-frame clones, though not all of them. That table gives V, J and clone size, and the DNA gave D and trimming. The sample yields 150,000 to 250,000 clones, about nine tenths seen once. The study drew participants aged roughly 18 to 95 years from roughly 25 US areas. The sequence was collected from a woman aged 25 to 39 who had recovered from COVID-19. The material sequenced was PBMCs or T cells enriched from blood (not recorded which). This chain connects TRBV24-1 to TRBJ2-7; 7 bases agree with TRBD2. This CDR3 reads CATSGGREDQEQYF. DNA of the CDR3: TGTGCCACCAGCGGTGGTCGGGAGGACCAGGAGCAGTACTTC.